The clone carrying this T cell receptor (beta chain) was observed many times. What it binds is unknown. The sample originates from a study of T cell repertoires in cytomegalovirus infection. General study findings and limits: Predominance within the ex vivo response was attributable to HLA-C-restricted CMV-specific TCR beta clonotypes.

In TCRdb, the reads were re-called with MiXCR into one record per CDR3 protein. The table shows 600,000 to 700,000 distinct CDR3 sequences, with around a third occurring only once. The sequence was obtained from a human donor in good health (CMV status not recorded). Some clones in this sample may be carry-over from other donors' samples. The material sequenced was cultured PBMCs, taken from culture after CMV antigen stimulation.

The CDR3: CASTLKRASPPIYGYTF. CDR3 DNA sequence: TGTGCCAGCACCCTTAAGAGGGCGAGCCCCCCTATCTATGGCTACACCTTC. The chain employs TRBV7-2 and TRBJ1-2; D is undetermined. The CDR3 totals 17 residues. In germline, CDR1 is SGHTA, CDR2 FQGNSA. The V and J ends lost 7 bases and 4 bases respectively, with 25 bases between them.